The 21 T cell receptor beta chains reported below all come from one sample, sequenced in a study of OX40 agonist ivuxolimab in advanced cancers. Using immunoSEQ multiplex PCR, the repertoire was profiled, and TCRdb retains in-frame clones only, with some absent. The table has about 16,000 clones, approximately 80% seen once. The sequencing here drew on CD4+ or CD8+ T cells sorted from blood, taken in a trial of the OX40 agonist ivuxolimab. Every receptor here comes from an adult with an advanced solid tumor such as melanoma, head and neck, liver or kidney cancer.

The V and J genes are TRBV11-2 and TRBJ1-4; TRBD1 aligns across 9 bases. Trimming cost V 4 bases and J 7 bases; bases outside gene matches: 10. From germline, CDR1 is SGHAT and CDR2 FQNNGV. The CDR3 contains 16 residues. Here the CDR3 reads CASSSGRGTGREKLFF. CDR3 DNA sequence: TGTGCCAGCAGCTCTGGTCGCGGGACAGGGCGTGAAAAACTGTTTTTT.

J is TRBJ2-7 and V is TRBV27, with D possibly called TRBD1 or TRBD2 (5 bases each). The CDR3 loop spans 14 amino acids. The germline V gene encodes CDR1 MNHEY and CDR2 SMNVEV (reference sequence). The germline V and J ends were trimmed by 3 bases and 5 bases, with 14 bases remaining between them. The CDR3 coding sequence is TGTGCCAGCAGTTTGGGGCAGGAGGTAAACGAGCAGTACTTC. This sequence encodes CASSLGQEVNEQYF.

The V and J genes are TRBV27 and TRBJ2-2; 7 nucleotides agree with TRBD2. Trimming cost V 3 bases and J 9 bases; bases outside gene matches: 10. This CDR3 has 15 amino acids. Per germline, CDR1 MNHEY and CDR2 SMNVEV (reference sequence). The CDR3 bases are TGTGCCAGCAGTTTTGCTAGCGGCCCTTGGTGGGAGCTGTTTTTT. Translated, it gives CASSFASGPWWELFF.

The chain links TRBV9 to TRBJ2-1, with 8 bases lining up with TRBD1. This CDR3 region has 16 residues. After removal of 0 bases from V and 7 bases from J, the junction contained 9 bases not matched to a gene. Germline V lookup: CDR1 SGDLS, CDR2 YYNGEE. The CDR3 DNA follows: TGTGCCAGCAGCGTAGGTAACAGGGGGGCAACAAATGAGCAGTTCTTC. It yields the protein CASSVGNRGATNEQFF.

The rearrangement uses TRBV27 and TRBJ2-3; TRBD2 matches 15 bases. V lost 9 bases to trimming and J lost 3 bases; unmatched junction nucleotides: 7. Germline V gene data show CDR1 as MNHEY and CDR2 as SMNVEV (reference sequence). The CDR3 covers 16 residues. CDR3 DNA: TGTGCCAGTTCGAGGACTAGCGGGAGGGTGACAGATACGCAGTATTTT. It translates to CASSRTSGRVTDTQYF.

CDR3 amino acids: CASTPTGASSYEQYF. Written as DNA, the CDR3 is TGTGCCAGTACTCCGACAGGGGCAAGCTCCTACGAGCAGTACTTC. The chain uses TRBV19 and TRBJ2-7, with 8 bases that match TRBD1. Trimming removed 7 bases from V and 0 bases from J; junction bases left unmatched: 8. Germline CDR1 and CDR2: LNHDA and SQIVND (reference sequence). The CDR3 runs to 15 residues.

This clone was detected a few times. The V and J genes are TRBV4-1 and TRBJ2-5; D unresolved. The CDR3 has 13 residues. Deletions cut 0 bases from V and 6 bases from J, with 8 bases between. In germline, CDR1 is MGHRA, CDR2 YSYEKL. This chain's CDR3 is CASSQDPGQTQYF. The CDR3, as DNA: TGCGCCAGCAGCCAAGACCCCGGGCAGACCCAGTACTTC.

The CDR3 region has the DNA TGTGCCTGGAGTTTAGCGGGGGTCTACGAGCAGTACTTC. Translation gives CAWSLAGVYEQYF. This chain joins TRBV30 and TRBJ2-7; 9 bases agree with TRBD2. J lost 3 bases, V lost 2 bases, and 2 bases had no gene match. Germline V gene sequence: CDR1 GTSNPN, CDR2 SVGIG (reference sequence). CDR3 length: 13 residues.

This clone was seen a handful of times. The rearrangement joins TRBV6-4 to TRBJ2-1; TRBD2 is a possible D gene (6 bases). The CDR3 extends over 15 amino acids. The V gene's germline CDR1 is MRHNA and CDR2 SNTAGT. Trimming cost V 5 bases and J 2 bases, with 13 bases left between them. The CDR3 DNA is TGTGCCAGCAGTAAAAGACTAGATCCCTACAATGAGCAGTTCTTC. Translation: CASSKRLDPYNEQFF.

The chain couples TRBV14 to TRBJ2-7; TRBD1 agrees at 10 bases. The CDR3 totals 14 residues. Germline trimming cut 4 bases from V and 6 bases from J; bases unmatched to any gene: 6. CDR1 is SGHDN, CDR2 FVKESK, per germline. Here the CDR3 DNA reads TGTGCCAGCAGCCCCGGGACAGGGGCGCGCGAGCAGTACTTC. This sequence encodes CASSPGTGAREQYF.

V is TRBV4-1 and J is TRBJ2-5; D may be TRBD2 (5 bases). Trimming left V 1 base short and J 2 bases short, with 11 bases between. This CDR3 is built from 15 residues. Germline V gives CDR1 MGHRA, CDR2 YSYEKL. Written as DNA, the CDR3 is TGCGCCAGCAGCCAAGTGCTAGCCCCTCAAGAGACCCAGTACTTC. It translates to CASSQVLAPQETQYF.

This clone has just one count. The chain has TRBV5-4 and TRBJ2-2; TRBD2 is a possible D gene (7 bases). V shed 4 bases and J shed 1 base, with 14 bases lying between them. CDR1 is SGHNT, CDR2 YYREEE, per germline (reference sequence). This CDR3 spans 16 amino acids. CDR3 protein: CASSLSGTLNTGELFF. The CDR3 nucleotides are TGTGCCAGCAGCCTGAGCGGGACATTGAACACCGGGGAGCTGTTTTTT.

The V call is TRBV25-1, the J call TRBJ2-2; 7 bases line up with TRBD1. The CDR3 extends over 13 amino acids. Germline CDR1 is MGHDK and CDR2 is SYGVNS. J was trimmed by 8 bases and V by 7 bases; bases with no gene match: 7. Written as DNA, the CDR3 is TGTGCCAGCAACCAGGGGGTAAGAGGGGAGCTGTTTTTT. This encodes CASNQGVRGELFF.

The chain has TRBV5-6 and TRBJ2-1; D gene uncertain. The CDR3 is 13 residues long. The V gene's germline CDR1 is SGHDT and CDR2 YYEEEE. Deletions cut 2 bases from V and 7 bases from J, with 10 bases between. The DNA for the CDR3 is TGTGCCAGCAGCTTAACAGCTACAAATGAGCAGTTCTTC. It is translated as CASSLTATNEQFF.

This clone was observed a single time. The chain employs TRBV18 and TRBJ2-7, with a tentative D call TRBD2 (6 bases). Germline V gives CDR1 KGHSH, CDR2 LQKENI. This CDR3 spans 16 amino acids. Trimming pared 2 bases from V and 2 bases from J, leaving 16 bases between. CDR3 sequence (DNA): TGTGCCAGCTCACCAGGCGGGGACGTAGTCCCCTACGAGCAGTACTTC. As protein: CASSPGGDVVPYEQYF.

The CDR3 is CASSLGDRAPYEQYF. The CDR3 coding sequence is TGTGCCAGCAGTTTAGGGGACAGAGCACCCTACGAGCAGTACTTC. The V and J genes are TRBV27 and TRBJ2-7, with 7 positions matching TRBD1. CDR1 and CDR2 (germline): MNHEY, SMNVEV (reference sequence). This CDR3 region has 15 residues. J lost 2 bases, V lost 2 bases, and 6 bases had no gene match.

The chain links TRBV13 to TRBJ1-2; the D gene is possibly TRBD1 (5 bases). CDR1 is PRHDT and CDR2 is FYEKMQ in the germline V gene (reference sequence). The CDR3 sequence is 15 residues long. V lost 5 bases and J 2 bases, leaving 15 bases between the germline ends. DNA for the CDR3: TGTGCCAGCAGCCCCGGGGCCGAGGGGAACTATGGCTACACCTTC. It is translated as CASSPGAEGNYGYTF.

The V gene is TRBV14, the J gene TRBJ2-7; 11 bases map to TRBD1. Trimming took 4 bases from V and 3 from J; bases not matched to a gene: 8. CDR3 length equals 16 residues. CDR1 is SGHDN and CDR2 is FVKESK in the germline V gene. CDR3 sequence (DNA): TGTGCCAGCAGCCCCTGGGACAGGGGGAGCGTCTACGAGCAGTACTTC. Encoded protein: CASSPWDRGSVYEQYF.

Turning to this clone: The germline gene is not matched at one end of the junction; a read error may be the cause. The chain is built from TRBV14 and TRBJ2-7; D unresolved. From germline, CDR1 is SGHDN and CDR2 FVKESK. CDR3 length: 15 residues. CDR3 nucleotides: TGTGCCAGCAGCCCTTCGGATCGGAGCAGCTACGGGCAGTACTTC. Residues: CASSPSDRSSYGQYF.

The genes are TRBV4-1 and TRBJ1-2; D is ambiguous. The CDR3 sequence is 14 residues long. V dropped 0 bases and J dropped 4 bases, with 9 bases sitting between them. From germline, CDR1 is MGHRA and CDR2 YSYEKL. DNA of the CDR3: TGCGCCAGCAGCCAAGATTTGACGACCTATGGCTACACCTTC. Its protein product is CASSQDLTTYGYTF.

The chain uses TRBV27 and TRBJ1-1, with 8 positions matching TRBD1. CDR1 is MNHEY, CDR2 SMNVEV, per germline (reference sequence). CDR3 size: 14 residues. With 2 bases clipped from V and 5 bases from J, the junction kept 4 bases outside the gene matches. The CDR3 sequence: CASSLQGARTEAFF. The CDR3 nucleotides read TGTGCCAGCAGTTTACAGGGGGCGCGGACTGAAGCTTTCTTT.